What follows are 14 T cell receptor beta chains derived from one specimen sequenced in a study of early T cells in non-severe SARS-CoV-2 infection. Using its own MiXCR run on the 5' RACE reads, TCRdb lists one record per CDR3 protein. The sample has tens of thousands of distinct CDR3 sequences, under 15% seen once. Specimen: whole blood. The receptors stem from an adult who was a healthcare worker with PCR-confirmed SARS-CoV-2 infection or an uninfected control (not recorded which).

This clonotype was seen more than once but under ten times. This chain uses TRBV20-1 with TRBJ1-1; D unclear. Trimming removed 4 bases at V and 5 bases at J, with 20 bases between. Germline V gives CDR1 DFQATT, CDR2 SNEGSKA (reference sequence). There are 15 residues in the CDR3. As DNA, the CDR3 is TGCAGTGCTACCTATCGTCAGGTTATCCGTACTGAAGCTTTCTTT. It translates to CSATYRQVIRTEAFF.

The chain combines TRBV27 with TRBJ2-3, with 8 bases that match TRBD1. Germline CDR1 is MNHEY and CDR2 is SMNVEV (reference sequence). The CDR3 contains 16 residues. V lost 5 bases, J lost 4 bases, and 11 bases stayed unmatched. The CDR3 spells CASSPATGARADTQYF. The DNA of the CDR3 is TGTGCCAGCAGTCCAGCGACAGGGGCGCGCGCAGATACGCAGTATTTT.

Only a few counts were recorded for this clonotype. The rearrangement uses TRBV21-1 and TRBJ2-4; the DNA was not used to check the table's D call, TRBD2. TRBV21-1 is marked as a pseudogene. The CDR3 spans 15 residues. The CDR3 sequence: CASSNQSPAKNIQYF. The CDR3 DNA reads TGTGCCAGCAGCAATCAGTCCCCAGCCAAAAACATTCAGTACTTC.

This chain links TRBV7-9 with TRBJ1-1; D is unresolved. Germline lookup yields CDR1 SEHNR and CDR2 FQNEAQ (reference sequence). CDR3 length: 13 amino acids. V was shortened by 5 bases and J by 3 bases, with 10 bases between the two germline ends. The CDR3 DNA is TGTGCCAGCAGCCTGTTACCGGACACTGAAGCTTTCTTT. The encoded protein is CASSLLPDTEAFF.

The chain's CDR3 is CAWTVTLYTEAFF. The CDR3 nucleotides read TGTGCCTGGACGGTGACCCTGTACACTGAAGCTTTCTTT. The chain uses TRBV30 and TRBJ1-1; D is unresolved. V was trimmed by 4 bases and J by 3 bases, leaving 12 bases between them. CDR3 length equals 13 residues. The germline gives CDR1 GTSNPN, CDR2 SVGIG (reference sequence).

This clonotype was observed a few times. The CDR3 nucleotides are TGTGCCAGCACTGAACAGGAGAGGGTCCACGAGCAGTACTTC. This encodes CASTEQERVHEQYF. This sequence joins TRBV28 and TRBJ2-7, with D tentatively TRBD1 or TRBD2 (5 bases each). The V gene's germline CDR1 is MDHEN and CDR2 SYDVKM. V was pared by 7 bases and J by 5 bases, with 18 bases between. The CDR3 runs to 14 residues. The full variable domain, rest sourced from reference TRBV28 and TRBJ2-7, is DVKVTQSSRYLVKRTGEKVFLECVQDMDHENMFWYRQDPGLGLRLIYFSYDVKMKEKGDIPEGYSVSREKKERFSLILESASTNQTSMYLCASTEQERVHEQYFGPGTRLTVT.

The CDR3 loop is CSVGGYTDTQYF. DNA for the CDR3: TGCAGCGTTGGAGGGTACACAGATACGCAGTATTTT. V usage is TRBV29-1 and J usage is TRBJ2-3, with a tentative D call TRBD2 (5 bases). This CDR3 has 12 amino acids. V lost 4 bases and J lost 2, with 7 bases in between. Germline V CDR1 and CDR2: SQVTM, ANQGSEA.

The CDR3 bases are TGTGCCAGCTCACCACCGTCCCTAGCGGGCTACTACGAGCAGTACTTC. Translation: CASSPPSLAGYYEQYF. This chain joins TRBV18 and TRBJ2-7; 8 nucleotides line up with TRBD2. The CDR3 is 16 residues long. V shed 0 bases, J shed 3 bases, and the junction held 7 bases outside the gene matches. Germline V CDR1 and CDR2: KGHSH, LQKENI.

The chain combines TRBV3-1 with TRBJ2-1, with D uncertain. The CDR3 totals 14 residues. Trimming left V 2 bases short and J 6 bases short, with 11 bases between. Germline V gives CDR1 LGHDT, CDR2 YNNKEL (reference sequence). The CDR3: CASSQFLVANEQFF. CDR3 coding DNA: TGTGCCAGCAGCCAATTTTTAGTAGCCAATGAGCAGTTCTTC.

The chain is built from TRBV4-2 and TRBJ2-2, with TRBD1 identical over 7 bases. Unmatched junction bases numbered 11, after V lost 0 bases and J lost 7 bases. This CDR3 is 17 amino acids long. Germline CDR1 is LGHNA and CDR2 is YNFKEQ. CDR3 nucleotides: TGTGCCAGCAGCCAAGAAATGCCCGGGACAGTAGGCGGGGAGCTGTTTTTT. Protein: CASSQEMPGTVGGELFF.

This clonotype appeared a few times. CDR3 nucleotides: TGTGCCAGCAGCGTTGGGGGACTAGCGGGAGCGCAGTATTTT. Amino acids: CASSVGGLAGAQYF. The chain carries TRBV9 and TRBJ2-3; 14 nucleotides line up with TRBD2. The CDR3 spans 14 residues. V shed 2 bases and J 10 bases; nucleotides not matched to a gene: 3. In germline, CDR1 is SGDLS, CDR2 YYNGEE.

A few counts support this clonotype. The J gene is TRBJ1-2, the V gene TRBV7-2; D gene unclear. CDR3 length equals 14 residues. V dropped 5 bases and J dropped 3 bases, with 13 bases sitting between them. Germline assignment: CDR1 SGHTA and CDR2 FQGNSA. CDR3 sequence reads: CASSPRVKDYGYTF. In nucleotides, the CDR3 is TGTGCCAGCAGCCCGCGGGTAAAGGACTATGGCTACACCTTC.

The CDR3 DNA reads TGTGCCAGCACAACCTTAGGCTTATCCTATAATTCACCCCTCCACTTT. It encodes CASTTLGLSYNSPLHF. V usage is TRBV12-3 or TRBV12-4 and J usage is TRBJ1-6; D call uncertain. The V gene lost 7 bases and the J gene lost 1 base, with 14 bases spanning the gap. This CDR3 contains 16 residues.

The J gene is TRBJ1-6, the V gene TRBV4-2; a weak D match, TRBD1 (6 bases). Trimming pared 1 base from V and 7 bases from J, leaving 14 bases between. Germline CDR1 and CDR2: LGHNA and YNFKEQ. This CDR3 has 16 residues. The CDR3 DNA reads TGTGCCAGCAGCCAAGCGGGGGGCACAGAGAATTCACCCCTCCACTTT. Translation gives CASSQAGGTENSPLHF.